The 20 T cell receptor beta chains listed next were all sequenced from one sample in a study of CD8 T cells in ankylosing spondylitis. TCRdb redid the calling of the 5' RACE reads with MiXCR, one entry per CDR3 protein. The sample includes 150,000 to 200,000 distinct CDR3 sequences, around 18% of them seen just once. Sequencing was done on a sample of blood, either unsorted or a sorted T cell fraction (not recorded which). The receptors derive from a male donor with ankylosing spondylitis or in good health (not recorded which).

This clonotype appeared a few times. V is TRBV28 and J is TRBJ2-7; D is possibly TRBD1 (5 bases). Germline lookup yields CDR1 MDHEN and CDR2 SYDVKM. CDR3 size: 14 residues. Trimming pared 3 bases from V and 2 bases from J, leaving 11 bases between. CDR3 residues: CASSFSQGTYEQYF. The CDR3 DNA is TGTGCCAGCAGTTTCTCGCAGGGCACCTACGAGCAGTACTTC.

In regard to this clonotype: This may arise from a read error, as a much more abundant clone is one base away. The chain combines TRBV29-1 with TRBJ1-2; D uncertain. Germline-derived CDR1 and CDR2 are SQVTM and ANQGSEA. The CDR3 is 13 residues long. The CDR3 DNA is TGCAGCGTTGAACCTGACCGTAACTATAGCTACACCTTC. Translated: CSVEPDRNYSYTF. Full variable domain (rest looked up from reference TRBV29-1 and TRBJ1-2): SAVISQKPSRDICQRGTSLTIQCQVDSQVTMMFWYRQQPGQSLTLIATANQGSEATYESGFVIDKFPISRPNLTFSTLTVSNMSPEDSSIYLCSVEPDRNYSYTFGSGTRLTVV.

This clonotype was seen at least ten times. The chain is built from TRBV20-1 and TRBJ2-2; no clear D gene. The CDR3 runs 13 residues. V was trimmed by 5 bases and J by 3 bases, leaving 10 bases between them. Germline assignment: CDR1 DFQATT and CDR2 SNEGSKA (reference sequence). The CDR3 loop is CSAPRLYTGELFF. CDR3 coding DNA: TGCAGTGCTCCCCGACTGTACACCGGGGAGCTGTTTTTT.

This clonotype was picked up many times. This chain uses TRBV28 with TRBJ2-7, with 9 positions matching TRBD1. Unmatched junction bases numbered 9, after V lost 5 bases and J lost 4 bases. This CDR3 is 15 amino acids long. Germline V gene lookup returns CDR1 MDHEN and CDR2 SYDVKM. This CDR3 is CASSPPGQGMYEQYF. The CDR3 nucleotides are TGTGCCAGCAGTCCCCCGGGACAGGGAATGTACGAGCAGTACTTC.

This clonotype was counted at least ten times. CDR3 sequence reads: CASSQERGRTLETQYF. The CDR3 DNA sequence: TGTGCCAGCAGCCAAGAGAGGGGGCGCACATTAGAGACCCAGTACTTC. This rearrangement joins TRBV4-2 to TRBJ2-5, with 7 nucleotides matching TRBD1. The CDR3 is made up of 16 amino acids. Unmatched junction bases numbered 8, after V lost 0 bases and J lost 4 bases. Germline CDR1 and CDR2: LGHNA and YNFKEQ.

This clonotype was counted ten times or more. V and J are TRBV20-1 and TRBJ1-2, with TRBD1 identical over 7 bases. Germline V gives CDR1 DFQATT, CDR2 SNEGSKA (reference sequence). V was pared by 6 bases and J by 7 bases, with 11 bases of the junction left unmatched. This CDR3 is 13 amino acids long. The CDR3, as DNA: TGCAGTGCGAGACAGGGTAATTGGTTTGGCTACACCTTC. Protein sequence: CSARQGNWFGYTF.

This clonotype was detected a few times. This chain links TRBV14 with TRBJ2-3; D uncertain. The CDR3 sequence is 15 residues long. The germline CDR1 and CDR2 sequences are SGHDN and FVKESK. V lost 4 bases, J lost 0 bases, and 11 bases lay in between. Here the CDR3 reads CASSLTLSSTDTQYF. DNA for the CDR3: TGTGCCAGCAGCCTGACCCTCTCCAGCACAGATACGCAGTATTTT. The full variable domain, completed using reference TRBV14 and TRBJ2-3, is EAGVTQFPSHSVIEKGQTVTLRCDPISGHDNLYWYRRVMGKEIKFLLHFVKESKQDESGMPNNRFLAERTGGTYSTLKVQPAELEDSGVYFCASSLTLSSTDTQYFGPGTRLTVL.

At least ten counts were recorded for this clonotype. The gene calls are TRBV6-1 and TRBJ1-5; 9 positions agree with TRBD1. The length of the CDR3 is 16 residues. The germline CDR1 and CDR2 sequences are MNHNS and SASEGT. V gave up 6 bases and J gave up 0 bases; unmatched junction bases: 6. The CDR3 is CASSSTDRGSNQPQHF. CDR3 sequence (DNA): TGTGCCAGCAGCTCCACGGACAGGGGTAGCAATCAGCCCCAGCATTTT.

The chain uses TRBV5-5 and TRBJ2-1, with D possibly being TRBD2 (6 bases). The V gene's germline CDR1 is SGHKS and CDR2 YYEKEE (reference sequence). V dropped 0 bases and J dropped 12 bases, with 10 bases sitting between them. CDR3 length equals 12 residues. The CDR3 sequence: CASSLEAGRQFF. The CDR3 DNA reads TGTGCCAGCAGCTTGGAGGCCGGGAGGCAGTTCTTC.

The chain joins TRBV7-3 to TRBJ2-2; a weak D match, TRBD1 (6 bases). Germline V lookup: CDR1 SGHTA, CDR2 FQGTGA. CDR3 size: 14 residues. V lost 6 bases, J lost 7 bases, and 15 bases lay in between. CDR3 amino acids: CASRKDSLGGELFF. CDR3 coding DNA: TGTGCCAGCAGAAAGGACAGTTTGGGCGGGGAGCTGTTTTTT.

This clonotype occurred many times. The chain joins TRBV21-1 to TRBJ2-1; TRBD2 reflects the table's D call only, with no check against the DNA. TRBV21-1 is flagged as a pseudogene. The CDR3 covers 16 residues. CDR3 sequence reads: CASSKVGLAGGNEQFF. CDR3 coding DNA: TGTGCCAGCAGCAAAGTAGGGCTAGCGGGGGGCAATGAGCAGTTCTTC.

This clonotype was observed at least ten times. The chain recombines TRBV20-1 with TRBJ1-1, with 7 nucleotides matching TRBD1. V shed 5 bases and J 5 bases; nucleotides not matched to a gene: 8. Germline CDR1 is DFQATT and CDR2 is SNEGSKA (reference sequence). The CDR3 has 13 amino acids. The CDR3 here is CSARRSRGTEAFF. CDR3 nucleotide sequence: TGCAGTGCTCGGAGGTCCAGGGGGACTGAAGCTTTCTTT.

At least ten counts were recorded for this clonotype. The gene calls are TRBV28 and TRBJ1-1; D may be TRBD1 (6 bases). The CDR3 contains 13 residues. Germline lookup yields CDR1 MDHEN and CDR2 SYDVKM. The V gene lost 5 bases and the J gene lost 4 bases, with 11 bases spanning the gap. This chain's CDR3 is CASSRDTFTEAFF. CDR3 nucleotides: TGTGCCAGCAGTCGGGACACCTTCACTGAAGCTTTCTTT.

The rearrangement links TRBV12-5 to TRBJ2-2; D gene ambiguous. Germline loops: CDR1 LGHNT, CDR2 FRNRAP. The V and J ends lost 2 bases and 5 bases respectively, with 6 bases between them. The CDR3 runs to 13 residues. The CDR3 DNA sequence: TGTGCTAGTGGTTTGTTGGGGACCGGGGAGCTGTTTTTT. Translated: CASGLLGTGELFF.

This clonotype has ten or more counts. CDR3 protein: CASSDGRGYNEQFF. DNA for the CDR3: TGTGCCAGCAGTGACGGCAGGGGATACAATGAGCAGTTCTTC. This rearrangement joins TRBV2 to TRBJ2-1; D may be TRBD1 (6 bases). The CDR3 has 14 residues. Germline assignment: CDR1 SNHLY and CDR2 FYNNEI. The V end lost 3 bases, the J end lost 4 bases, and 10 bases lay between the germline ends.

The sample holds a few counts of this clonotype. This chain links TRBV9 with TRBJ2-3, with D unclear. The CDR3 is made up of 14 amino acids. V was clipped by 1 base and J by 1 base, with 7 bases between them. Germline V gives CDR1 SGDLS, CDR2 YYNGEE. The CDR3 DNA sequence: TGTGCCAGCAGCGTACGGTCGCGCACAGATACGCAGTATTTT. This gives the protein CASSVRSRTDTQYF.

This clonotype was observed a handful of times. This chain joins TRBV5-1 and TRBJ1-1; D call uncertain. CDR3 length: 14 residues. CDR1 SGHRS and CDR2 YFSETQ come from the germline V gene. Trimming removed 0 bases from V and 0 bases from J, with 6 bases in between. The CDR3 here is CASSLETMNTEAFF. The CDR3 DNA sequence: TGCGCCAGCAGCTTGGAGACGATGAACACTGAAGCTTTCTTT.

This chain connects TRBV24-1 to TRBJ2-5, with D perhaps given as TRBD1 or TRBD2 (5 bases each). Trimming took 5 bases from V and 4 from J, leaving 10 bases between them. The V gene's germline CDR1 is KGHDR and CDR2 SFDVKD. CDR3 size: 13 residues. For the CDR3, the DNA is TGTGCCACCAGTGGGGGGAGTCCAGAGACCCAGTACTTC. Translating gives CATSGGSPETQYF.

This chain connects TRBV5-1 to TRBJ2-2; possibly TRBD1 for D (5 bases). V lost 0 bases, J lost 3 bases, and 18 bases lay in between. CDR1 SGHRS and CDR2 YFSETQ come from the germline V gene. The CDR3 has 18 residues. The CDR3 bases are TGCGCCAGCAGCTTGGGACAGACCTCCTCAATTTACACCGGGGAGCTGTTTTTT. It yields the protein CASSLGQTSSIYTGELFF.

The V gene is TRBV2, the J gene TRBJ2-2, with a possible D match to TRBD2 (6 bases). The CDR3 is 14 amino acids. CDR1 SNHLY and CDR2 FYNNEI come from the germline V gene. V was shortened by 4 bases and J by 5 bases, with 11 bases between the two germline ends. The CDR3 here is CASSAGGQTGELFF. DNA of the CDR3: TGTGCCAGCAGTGCAGGAGGGCAGACCGGGGAGCTGTTTTTT.